Shown below are 27 T cell receptor beta chains from a single sample sequenced in a study of shared clonotypes between healthy human individuals. The method was immunoSEQ multiplex PCR; TCRdb's version includes in-frame clones alone and lacks a portion of them. The sample lists hundreds of thousands of clones, 60% to 80% occurring once. The sample consisted of memory CD4+ T cells sorted from blood. As to subset: CD45RA-negative fraction. The receptors here all came from a woman in her twenties or thirties in good health.

This chain uses TRBV7-2 with TRBJ1-5, with D unclear. Germline loops: CDR1 SGHTA, CDR2 FQGNSA. V lost 5 bases to trimming and J lost 9 bases, with 11 bases between them. The CDR3 is made up of 12 amino acids. In nucleotides, the CDR3 is TGTGCCAGCAGCCCGCCCGGCAGGCCCCAGCATTTT. Its translation is CASSPPGRPQHF. Variable domain in full (rest from reference TRBV7-2 and TRBJ1-5): GAGVSQSPSNKVTEKGKDVELRCDPISGHTALYWYRQSLGQGLEFLIYFQGNSAPDKSGLPSDRFSAERTGGSVSTLTIQRTQQEDSAVYLCASSPPGRPQHFGDGTRLSIL.

J is TRBJ1-1 and V is TRBV2, with D tentatively TRBD1 (5 bases). The V gene's germline CDR1 is SNHLY and CDR2 FYNNEI. This CDR3 has 14 amino acids. Trimming stripped 3 bases from V and 0 bases from J, with 8 bases between. CDR3 residues: CASSDGRVNTEAFF. In DNA form, the CDR3 reads TGTGCCAGCAGTGATGGCAGGGTGAACACTGAAGCTTTCTTT.

The V and J genes are TRBV7-2 and TRBJ1-3; a possible D gene is TRBD1 (5 bases). CDR1 and CDR2 (germline): SGHTA, FQGNSA. There are 16 residues in the CDR3. The germline V and J ends were trimmed by 6 bases and 7 bases, with 22 bases remaining between them. The CDR3 DNA follows: TGTGCCAGCAGTCTTGCCGAGGGACCTCTTGGCAACACCATATATTTT. The encoded protein is CASSLAEGPLGNTIYF.

The rearrangement uses TRBV5-4 and TRBJ2-7, with D tentatively TRBD2 (5 bases). V was shortened by 7 bases and J by 5 bases, with 10 bases between the two germline ends. The CDR3 totals 11 residues. Germline V gene sequence: CDR1 SGHNT, CDR2 YYREEE (reference sequence). The CDR3 nucleotides read TGTGCCAGCGGGAGTAACAACGAGCAGTACTTC. This sequence encodes CASGSNNEQYF.

The chain uses TRBV30 and TRBJ2-5, with 8 bases that match TRBD2. TRBJ2-7 matches the DNA end more closely, so the J call is doubtful. Per germline, CDR1 GTSNPN and CDR2 SVGIG (reference sequence). The CDR3 has 13 amino acids. The CDR3 protein is CAWRPGTSYEQYF. CDR3 sequence (DNA): TGTGCCTGGCGCCCCGGGACTAGCTACGAGCAGTACTTC.

This clone has just one count. The rearrangement joins TRBV2 to TRBJ2-5; D is unclear. V shed 5 bases and J shed 5 bases, with 18 bases lying between them. The CDR3 is made up of 15 amino acids. CDR1 is SNHLY, CDR2 FYNNEI, per germline. The CDR3 DNA sequence: TGTGCCAGCAGTATCTTAGGACGGCTGATGGAGACCCAGTACTTC. It translates to CASSILGRLMETQYF.

The sample holds one count of this clone. Other nucleotide sequences from this sample produce the same CDR3. This chain connects TRBV27 to TRBJ1-1; D gene uncertain. The V end was cut by 3 bases, the J end by 0 bases, with 8 bases between. Per the germline V gene, CDR1 is MNHEY and CDR2 is SMNVEV (reference sequence). The CDR3 is 14 residues long. The CDR3, as DNA: TGTGCCAGCAGTTTCAGACACTTGAACACTGAAGCTTTCTTT. This translates into CASSFRHLNTEAFF.

The chain has TRBV19 and TRBJ1-4; D call uncertain. V gave up 5 bases and J gave up 4 bases, with 8 bases separating them. The CDR3 loop spans 13 amino acids. Per the germline V gene, CDR1 is LNHDA and CDR2 is SQIVND (reference sequence). The CDR3 reads CASSPQRNEKLFF. CDR3 in DNA: TGTGCCAGTAGTCCACAGCGTAATGAAAAACTGTTTTTT.

DNA of the CDR3: TGCGCCAGCAGCCAGCCAGGGTCGGCGGGAGTACGGTACTTC. This encodes CASSQPGSAGVRYF. The rearrangement uses TRBV4-1 and TRBJ2-4, with 7 bases fitting TRBD2. The V segment lost 3 bases and the J segment 15 bases; nucleotides outside the gene matches: 14. The CDR3 has 14 amino acids. Germline V gives CDR1 MGHRA, CDR2 YSYEKL.

This clone was detected a few times. The chain joins TRBV11-2 to TRBJ1-1, with a possible D match to TRBD1 (5 bases). Germline V gene sequence: CDR1 SGHAT, CDR2 FQNNGV. Trimming cost V 1 base and J 0 bases, with 9 bases left between them. The CDR3 covers 15 residues. The CDR3 DNA follows: TGTGCCAGCAGCTTAGTGGACACGATGAACACTGAAGCTTTCTTT. Its protein product is CASSLVDTMNTEAFF.

This chain joins TRBV28 and TRBJ1-4, with D unresolved. The ends were cut back, 3 bases at V and 8 bases at J, with 10 bases in the middle. CDR3 length: 13 residues. The germline V gene has CDR1 MDHEN and CDR2 SYDVKM. The CDR3 DNA reads TGTGCCAGCAGTTTGTCGGACCGGGAAAAACTGTTTTTT. Its protein product is CASSLSDREKLFF.

This chain links TRBV10-2 with TRBJ1-5; 8 bases agree with TRBD1. This CDR3 region has 15 residues. The germline CDR1 and CDR2 sequences are WSHSY and SAAADI. Germline trimming cut 4 bases from V and 9 bases from J; bases unmatched to any gene: 11. CDR3 loop: CASSAAGGGPGPQHF. In nucleotides, the CDR3 is TGCGCCAGCAGTGCGGCAGGGGGCGGCCCAGGGCCCCAGCATTTT.

V and J are TRBV7-9 and TRBJ2-1, with a possible D match to TRBD1 (6 bases). This CDR3 comprises 14 residues. Per germline, CDR1 SEHNR and CDR2 FQNEAQ (reference sequence). Trimming removed 3 bases at V and 9 bases at J, with 15 bases between. The CDR3: CASSLWAEGGEQFF. CDR3 DNA: TGTGCCAGCAGCTTGTGGGCCGAAGGGGGTGAGCAGTTCTTC. The full variable domain, in which reference TRBV7-9 and TRBJ2-1 provide the parts outside the CDR3, is DTGVSQNPRHKITKRGQNVTFRCDPISEHNRLYWYRQTLGQGPEFLTYFQNEAQLEKSRLLSDRFSAERPKGSFSTLEIQRTEQGDSAMYLCASSLWAEGGEQFFGPGTRLTVL.

For this clone: One end of the junction does not line up with germline, which may come from a read error. V is TRBV28 and J is TRBJ2-5; possibly TRBD1 for D (6 bases). The CDR3 has 14 residues. The germline CDR1 and CDR2 sequences are MDHEN and SYDVKM. Here the CDR3 reads CASSPSRGQKTQYF. As DNA, the CDR3 is TGTGCCAGCAGTCCCTCCAGGGGCCAAAAGACCCAGTACTTC. Full variable domain (remainder filled in from reference TRBV28 and TRBJ2-5): DVKVTQSSRYLVKRTGEKVFLECVQDMDHENMFWYRQDPGLGLRLIYFSYDVKMKEKGDIPEGYSVSREKKERFSLILESASTNQTSMYLCASSPSRGQKTQYFGPGTRLLVL.

This sequence joins TRBV5-1 and TRBJ2-1, with D uncertain. Trimming pared 4 bases from V and 5 bases from J, leaving 10 bases between. The CDR3 is made up of 13 amino acids. CDR1 and CDR2 (germline): SGHRS, YFSETQ. The CDR3 is CASSLGTHNEQFF. The CDR3 DNA reads TGCGCCAGCAGCCTGGGTACCCACAATGAGCAGTTCTTC.

As for this clone: This is likely an artifact of a read error, given a far larger clone one base away. Other DNA sequences in this specimen translate into the identical CDR3. This chain joins TRBV7-2 and TRBJ2-5, with unresolved D. Germline V gene data show CDR1 as SGHTA and CDR2 as FQGNSA. V shed 0 bases and J shed 5 bases, with 1 base lying between them. The CDR3 sequence is 11 residues long. CDR3 in DNA: TGTGCCAGCAGCTTAGCGGAGACCCAGTACTTC. Encoded protein: CASSLAETQYF.

J is TRBJ2-7 and V is TRBV5-1, with 7 bases aligning to TRBD1. CDR1 is SGHRS and CDR2 is YFSETQ in the germline V gene. The CDR3 spans 13 residues. V was clipped by 4 bases and J by 0 bases; unmatched bases: 1. The CDR3 coding sequence is TGCGCCAGCAGCACAGGGGACTCCTACGAGCAGTACTTC. This translates into CASSTGDSYEQYF.

This rearrangement joins TRBV11-1 to TRBJ2-7; 7 bases line up with TRBD1. J lost 0 bases, V lost 5 bases, and 13 bases had no gene match. The CDR3 extends over 17 amino acids. The germline gives CDR1 SGHAT, CDR2 FQDESV (reference sequence). CDR3 DNA: TGTGCCAGCAGCCCCTCACCCGGTTGGGACAGCTCCTACGAGCAGTACTTC. It is translated as CASSPSPGWDSSYEQYF.

This rearrangement joins TRBV19 to TRBJ2-7; TRBD1 matches 12 bases. The CDR3 covers 18 residues. Germline lookup yields CDR1 LNHDA and CDR2 SQIVND (reference sequence). Trimming at V came to 4 bases and at J to 1 base, leaving 11 bases not matched to a gene. The CDR3 here is CASSKLRDRGLVSYEQYF. CDR3 nucleotides: TGTGCCAGTAGTAAACTCCGGGACAGGGGGCTTGTTTCCTACGAGCAGTACTTC. Supplemented by reference TRBV19 and TRBJ2-7, the full variable domain reads DGGITQSPKYLFRKEGQNVTLSCEQNLNHDAMYWYRQDPGQGLRLIYYSQIVNDFQKGDIAEGYSVSREKKESFPLTVTSAQKNPTAFYLCASSKLRDRGLVSYEQYFGPGTRLTVT.

On this clone itself: A much larger clone sits a single nucleotide away, making a read error possible. V and J are TRBV7-9 and TRBJ1-2; D is undetermined. Germline CDR1 and CDR2: SEHNR and FQNEAQ (reference sequence). This CDR3 spans 16 amino acids. CDR3 in DNA: TGTGCCGGCAGTTCCCCGGCAAAGGTCCGGAATAATGGCTACACCTTC. It is translated as CAGSSPAKVRNNGYTF. Based on the CDR3 plus reference TRBV7-9 and TRBJ1-2, the full variable domain is DTGVSQNPRHKITKRGQNVTFRCDPISEHNRLYWYRQTLGQGPEFLTYFQNEAQLEKSRLLSDRFSAERPKGSFSTLEIQRTEQGDSAMYLCAGSSPAKVRNNGYTFGSGTRLTVV.

V usage is TRBV19 and J usage is TRBJ2-3, with 7 nucleotides matching TRBD1. The CDR3 totals 15 residues. Per germline, CDR1 LNHDA and CDR2 SQIVND (reference sequence). V was pared by 4 bases and J by 6 bases, with 10 bases of the junction left unmatched. CDR3 in DNA: TGTGCCAGTAGTACGTACAGGGGTGATTGGGATACGCAGTATTTT. It is translated as CASSTYRGDWDTQYF.

The rearrangement uses TRBV29-1 and TRBJ2-2, with no clear D. Trimming removed 5 bases at V and 0 bases at J, with 10 bases between. CDR3 length equals 14 residues. The germline CDR1 and CDR2 sequences are SQVTM and ANQGSEA. The CDR3 DNA reads as TGCAGCGTTCGGATACTCTCGAACACCGGGGAGCTGTTTTTT. Encoded protein: CSVRILSNTGELFF.

The chain combines TRBV5-1 with TRBJ2-1; 8 bases fit TRBD1. This CDR3 comprises 15 residues. With 4 bases clipped from V and 8 bases from J, the junction kept 11 bases outside the gene matches. Germline V CDR1 and CDR2: SGHRS, YFSETQ. CDR3 amino acids: CASSRSGTGWDEQFF. CDR3 sequence (DNA): TGCGCCAGCAGCCGCAGTGGGACAGGCTGGGATGAGCAGTTCTTC.

The chain has TRBV5-1 and TRBJ2-5, with D perhaps assigned TRBD1 or TRBD2 (5 bases each). CDR1 is SGHRS and CDR2 is YFSETQ in the germline V gene. With 0 bases removed from V and 5 bases from J, the gap between germline ends came to 11 bases. There are 14 residues in the CDR3. The CDR3 sequence: CASSLAIGEETQYF. DNA of the CDR3: TGCGCCAGCAGCTTGGCAATAGGGGAGGAGACCCAGTACTTC.

The rearrangement joins TRBV28 to TRBJ1-5, with a possible D match to TRBD1 (5 bases). Germline V gene lookup returns CDR1 MDHEN and CDR2 SYDVKM. CDR3 size: 12 residues. V lost 6 bases, J lost 9 bases, and 12 bases lay in between. The DNA for the CDR3 is TGTGCCAGCAGCCGTAGTGGGGGGCCCCAGCATTTT. This codes for CASSRSGGPQHF.

V usage is TRBV21-1 and J usage is TRBJ1-4. TRBV21-1 has pseudogene status. This CDR3 region has 12 residues. The CDR3, as DNA: TGTGCCAGCAGCAAGGCGAGGGGCAGACTGTTTTTT. It translates to CASSKARGRLFF.

This chain connects TRBV7-8 to TRBJ2-6, with 7 bases fitting TRBD1. V gave up 5 bases and J gave up 0 bases; unmatched junction bases: 4. Germline V CDR1 and CDR2: SGHVS, FQNEAQ. This CDR3 is 16 amino acids long. The CDR3 reads CASSVGTASGANVLTF. The CDR3 region has the DNA TGTGCCAGCAGCGTCGGGACAGCCTCTGGGGCCAACGTCCTGACTTTC.